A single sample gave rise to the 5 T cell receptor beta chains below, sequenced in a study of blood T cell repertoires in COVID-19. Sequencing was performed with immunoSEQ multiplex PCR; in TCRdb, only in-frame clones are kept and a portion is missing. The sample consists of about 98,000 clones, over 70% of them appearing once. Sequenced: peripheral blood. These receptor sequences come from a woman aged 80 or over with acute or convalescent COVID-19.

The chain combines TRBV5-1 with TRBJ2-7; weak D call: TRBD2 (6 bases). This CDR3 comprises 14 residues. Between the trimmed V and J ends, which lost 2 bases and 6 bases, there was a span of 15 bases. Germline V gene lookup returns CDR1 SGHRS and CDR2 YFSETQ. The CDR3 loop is CASSLPSGSGEQYF. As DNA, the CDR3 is TGCGCCAGCAGCTTACCGAGCGGGTCTGGCGAGCAGTACTTC.

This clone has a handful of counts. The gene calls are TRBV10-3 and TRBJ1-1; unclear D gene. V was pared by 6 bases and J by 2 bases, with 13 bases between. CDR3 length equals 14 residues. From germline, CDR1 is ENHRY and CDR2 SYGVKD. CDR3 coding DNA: TGTGCCATCAGGGAGGACTTTCTTAACACTGAAGCTTTCTTT. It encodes CAIREDFLNTEAFF.

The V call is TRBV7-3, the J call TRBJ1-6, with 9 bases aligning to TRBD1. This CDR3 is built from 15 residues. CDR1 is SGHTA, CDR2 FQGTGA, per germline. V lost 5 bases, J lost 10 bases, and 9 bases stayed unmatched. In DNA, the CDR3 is TGTGCCAGCAGCCCGGGGACAGGGATAGGCTCACCCCTCCACTTT. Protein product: CASSPGTGIGSPLHF.

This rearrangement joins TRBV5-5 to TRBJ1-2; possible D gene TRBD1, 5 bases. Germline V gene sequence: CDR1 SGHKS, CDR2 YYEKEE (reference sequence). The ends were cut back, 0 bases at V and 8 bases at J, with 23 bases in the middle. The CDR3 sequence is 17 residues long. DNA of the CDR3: TGTGCCAGCAGCTTGGCCCATGGTGCTTTACAGGTCGGCGGCTACACCTTC. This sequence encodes CASSLAHGALQVGGYTF. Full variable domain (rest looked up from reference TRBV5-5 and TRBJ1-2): DAGVTQSPTHLIKTRGQQVTLRCSPISGHKSVSWYQQVLGQGPQFIFQYYEKEERGRGNFPDRFSARQFPNYSSELNVNALLLGDSALYLCASSLAHGALQVGGYTFGSGTRLTVV.

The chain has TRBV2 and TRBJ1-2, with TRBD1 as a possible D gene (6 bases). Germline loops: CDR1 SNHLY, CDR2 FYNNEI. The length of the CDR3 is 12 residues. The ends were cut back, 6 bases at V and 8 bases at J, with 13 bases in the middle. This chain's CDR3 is CASSYRVRGYTF. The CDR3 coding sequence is TGTGCCAGCAGCTACAGGGTGAGAGGCTACACCTTC. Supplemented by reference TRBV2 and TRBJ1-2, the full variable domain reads EPEVTQTPSHQVTQMGQEVILRCVPISNHLYFYWYRQILGQKVEFLVSFYNNEISEKSEIFDDQFSVERPDGSNFTLKIRSTKLEDSAMYFCASSYRVRGYTFGSGTRLTVV.